These T cell receptor beta chains were read from a single sample in a study of vaccination and CD4 T cells after COVID-19. Which antigens these TCRs recognize remains unknown. MiXCR was run by TCRdb on the PCR reads, yielding one entry per CDR3 protein. The table records more than 4,500 distinct CDR3 sequences, 45% to 60% of them present only once. The source material was CD4+ T cells from blood, cultured in vitro. These receptors originate from a human donor who had recovered from COVID-19. CDR3s include the opening cysteine and the closing phenylalanine or tryptophan. A D gene is named only where the DNA matches it firmly. Size values are once, few and many counts, or a class for expanded clones, and some rows have none.

d_call,v_call,j_call,clone_size,cdr3_aa,cdr3_nt
.,TRBV6-1,TRBJ1-5,.,CASSFSAGQPQHF,TGTGCCAGCTCTTTTTCGGCCGGTCAGCCCCAGCATTTT
.,TRBV10-3,TRBJ2-5,.,CASSEVLTSRSETQYF,TGTGCCAGCAGTGAAGTTTTGACGTCAAGGTCGGAGACCCAGTACTTC
TRBD1,TRBV7-2,TRBJ1-1,.,CASSFPNNRGEAFF,TGTGCCAGCAGCTTCCCAAATAACAGGGGGGAAGCTTTCTTT
TRBD1,TRBV7-2,TRBJ2-2,few,CASSLGQGGWTGELFF,TGTGCCAGCAGCTTAGGACAGGGGGGCTGGACCGGGGAGCTGTTTTTT
.,TRBV20-1,TRBJ2-5,.,CSARPLGGPKETQYF,TGCAGTGCTAGGCCCCTGGGGGGCCCAAAAGAGACCCAGTACTTC
.,TRBV10-2,TRBJ1-5,.,CASSYGTAQPQHF,TGCGCCAGCAGCTACGGGACCGCGCAGCCCCAGCATTTT
.,TRBV20-1,TRBJ2-5,.,CSASGRQETQYF,TGCAGTGCCAGCGGGCGTCAAGAGACCCAGTACTTC
TRBD2,TRBV11-3,TRBJ2-7,.,CASSPTTSVSYEQYF,TGTGCCAGCAGCCCGACGACTAGCGTCTCCTACGAGCAGTACTTC
.,TRBV6-2/TRBV6-3,TRBJ2-3,.,CASSYSQGGPDTQYF,TGTGCCAGCAGTTACTCGCAGGGGGGGCCAGATACGCAGTATTTT
.,TRBV6-4,TRBJ1-5,.,CASSEEGGSNQPQHF,TGTGCCAGCAGTGAGGAAGGGGGAAGCAATCAGCCCCAGCATTTT
TRBD1,TRBV6-5,TRBJ2-7,.,CASSYSTGQGYEQYF,TGTGCCAGCAGTTACTCGACGGGACAGGGCTACGAGCAGTACTTC
TRBD1,TRBV5-1,TRBJ1-1,.,CASSLGLGTGDRGTEAFF,TGCGCCAGCAGCTTGGGCTTGGGGACAGGGGATAGGGGCACTGAAGCTTTCTTT
.,TRBV19,TRBJ1-5,few,CASSILSSHSNQPQHF,TGTGCCAGTAGTATACTAAGCAGTCATAGCAATCAGCCCCAGCATTTT
.,TRBV5-1,TRBJ2-2,.,CASSLTQGLNTGELFF,TGCGCCAGCAGCTTGACGCAGGGTCTGAACACCGGGGAGCTGTTTTTT
.,TRBV2,TRBJ1-5,once,CASSDKGSNQPQHF,TGTGCCAGCAGTGATAAGGGTAGCAATCAGCCCCAGCATTTT
.,TRBV25-1,TRBJ2-3,once,CASSEQPGPADTQYF,TGTGCCAGCAGTGAACAACCAGGGCCGGCTGATACGCAGTATTTT
.,TRBV6-2/TRBV6-3,TRBJ1-1,.,CASSFVLEAFF,TGTGCCAGCAGTTTCGTCTTAGAAGCTTTCTTT
.,TRBV20-1,TRBJ1-5,few,CSARGPTGSNQPQHF,TGCAGTGCTAGGGGGCCCACAGGGAGTAATCAGCCCCAGCATTTT
.,TRBV5-1,TRBJ2-5,.,CASSLGRSDSQETQYF,TGCGCCAGCAGCTTGGGGCGTTCGGACAGCCAAGAGACCCAGTACTTC
TRBD1,TRBV30,TRBJ1-6,.,CAWSADRVNSPLHF,TGTGCCTGGAGTGCCGACAGGGTTAATTCACCCCTCCACTTT
.,TRBV6-1,TRBJ2-7,.,CASSGAYEQYF,TGTGCCAGCAGTGGAGCGTACGAGCAGTACTTC
.,TRBV19,TRBJ2-7,.,CASSISGTRNEQYF,TGTGCCAGTAGTATATCGGGTACGCGGAACGAGCAGTACTTC
.,TRBV29-1,TRBJ1-1,.,CSVLLGGGGNTEAFF,TGCAGCGTCCTCCTTGGGGGTGGGGGGAACACTGAAGCTTTCTTT
.,TRBV6-5,TRBJ1-1,.,CASSYQSHTEAFF,TGTGCCAGCAGTTACCAAAGCCACACTGAAGCTTTCTTT
.,TRBV29-1,TRBJ2-7,.,CSARTAPSEQYF,TGCAGCGCTCGGACAGCACCTTCCGAGCAGTACTTC
.,TRBV24-1,TRBJ2-3,.,CATSDPNGDTQYF,TGTGCCACCAGTGATCCTAATGGGGATACGCAGTATTTT
.,TRBV27,TRBJ1-6,.,CASRPGRGGSPLHF,TGTGCCAGCAGACCCGGGAGGGGTGGATCACCCCTCCACTTT
.,TRBV6-2/TRBV6-3,TRBJ2-3,once,CASSYRHLSTDTQYF,TGTGCCAGCAGTTACCGACACCTTAGCACAGATACGCAGTATTTT
.,TRBV6-1,TRBJ1-2,few,CASRAGLLYGYTF,TGTGCCAGCAGGGCCGGGCTCCTCTATGGCTACACCTTC